This T cell receptor beta chain was retrieved from a study of Tregs in tolerant kidney transplant recipients. Assay: immunoSEQ multiplex PCR; the TCRdb copy retains only in-frame clones and omits some. In the table there are approximately 65,000 clones, 80% to 85% of which are singletons. This clone was observed a few times. CDR3 size: 14 residues. Per the germline V gene, CDR1 is SGHVS and CDR2 is FNYEAQ. With 1 base removed from V and 2 bases from J, the gap between germline ends came to 7 bases. Specimen: CD4+ T cells from blood. The genes are TRBV7-6 and TRBJ2-3, with D hard to call. This TCR was sampled from a human donor in good health. The CDR3 DNA reads TGTGCCAGCAGCTTAGGGATAGACACAGATACGCAGTATTTT. Protein sequence: CASSLGIDTDTQYF.